Listed here is a single T cell receptor (beta chain). Assay: immunoSEQ multiplex PCR; the TCRdb copy retains only in-frame clones and omits some. The sample holds about 210,000 clones, roughly four fifths seen once. The data stem from a study of blood T cell repertoires in COVID-19. Background on the study: Whether acute or convalescent, the COVID-19 samples came from the United States, Italy and Spain.

Germline CDR1 reads SNHLY; CDR2 reads FYNNEI. The CDR3 totals 12 residues. V lost 11 bases to trimming and J lost 5 bases, with 15 bases between them. The V and J genes are TRBV2 and TRBJ2-5; D remains unclear. What was sequenced was peripheral blood. This clonotype was sampled from a woman aged 45-65 years with active or convalescent COVID-19. The CDR3 coding sequence is TGTGCCCGCAAAAGGCCGGGTGAGACCCAGTACTTC. Its translation is CARKRPGETQYF.